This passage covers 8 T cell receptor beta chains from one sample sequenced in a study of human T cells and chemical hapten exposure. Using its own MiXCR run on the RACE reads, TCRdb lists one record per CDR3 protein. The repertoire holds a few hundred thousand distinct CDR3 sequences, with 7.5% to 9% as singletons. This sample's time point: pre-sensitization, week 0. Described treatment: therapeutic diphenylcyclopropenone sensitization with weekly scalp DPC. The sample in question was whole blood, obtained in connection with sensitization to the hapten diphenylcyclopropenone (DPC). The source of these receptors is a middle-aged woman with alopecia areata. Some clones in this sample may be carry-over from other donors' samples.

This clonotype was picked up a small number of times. In DNA, the CDR3 is TGCGCCAGCAGCCCAGGGGTTAGTCGGGAAGCCCAGTACTTC. Its translation is CASSPGVSREAQYF. This chain connects TRBV4-3 to TRBJ2-5, with D perhaps matching TRBD1 (6 bases). CDR1 LGHNA and CDR2 YSLEER come from the germline V gene. The V end lost 4 bases, the J end lost 9 bases, and 18 bases lay between the germline ends. The CDR3 extends over 14 amino acids.

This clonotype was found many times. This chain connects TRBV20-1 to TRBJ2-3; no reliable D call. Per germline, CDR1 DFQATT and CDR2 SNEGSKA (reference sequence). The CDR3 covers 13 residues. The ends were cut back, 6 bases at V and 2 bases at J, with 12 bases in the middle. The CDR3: CSARKEPTDTQYF. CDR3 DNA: TGCAGTGCGAGGAAGGAGCCCACAGATACGCAGTATTTT.

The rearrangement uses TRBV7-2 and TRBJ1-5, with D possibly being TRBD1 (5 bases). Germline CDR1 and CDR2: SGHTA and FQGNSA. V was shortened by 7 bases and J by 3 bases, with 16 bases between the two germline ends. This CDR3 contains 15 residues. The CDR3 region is CASTPQGGVNQPQHF. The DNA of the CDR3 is TGTGCCAGCACCCCCCAGGGAGGGGTCAATCAGCCCCAGCATTTT.

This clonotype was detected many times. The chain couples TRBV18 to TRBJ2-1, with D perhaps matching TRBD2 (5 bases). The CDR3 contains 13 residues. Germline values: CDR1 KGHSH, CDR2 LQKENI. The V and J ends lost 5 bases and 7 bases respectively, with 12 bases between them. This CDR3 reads CASSVLEYNEQFF. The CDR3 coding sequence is TGTGCCAGCTCAGTACTAGAGTATAATGAGCAGTTCTTC.

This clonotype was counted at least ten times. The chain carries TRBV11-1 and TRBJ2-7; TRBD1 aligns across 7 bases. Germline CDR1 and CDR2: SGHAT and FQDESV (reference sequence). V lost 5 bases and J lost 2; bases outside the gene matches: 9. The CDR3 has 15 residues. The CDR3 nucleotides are TGTGCCAGCAGCCCCTCGCCAACAGGGGCCTACGAGCAGTACTTC. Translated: CASSPSPTGAYEQYF. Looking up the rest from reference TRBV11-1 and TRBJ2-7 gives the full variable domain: EAEVAQSPRYKITEKSQAVAFWCDPISGHATLYWYRQILGQGPELLVQFQDESVVDDSQLPKDRFSAERLKGVDSTLKIQPAELGDSAMYLCASSPSPTGAYEQYFGPGTRLTVT.

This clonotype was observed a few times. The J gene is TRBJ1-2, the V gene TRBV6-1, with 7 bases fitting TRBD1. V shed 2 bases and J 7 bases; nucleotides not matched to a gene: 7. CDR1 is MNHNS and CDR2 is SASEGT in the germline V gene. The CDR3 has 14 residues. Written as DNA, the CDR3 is TGTGCCAGCAGTGAATGGGACAGCCAGATTGGCTACACCTTC. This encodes CASSEWDSQIGYTF.

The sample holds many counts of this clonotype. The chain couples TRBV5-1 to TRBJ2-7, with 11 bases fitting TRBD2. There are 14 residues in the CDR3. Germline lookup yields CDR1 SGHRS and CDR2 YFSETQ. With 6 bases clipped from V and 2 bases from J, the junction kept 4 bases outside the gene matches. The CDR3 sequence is CASKLAGAPYEQYF. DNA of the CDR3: TGCGCCAGCAAACTAGCGGGAGCCCCCTACGAGCAGTACTTC.

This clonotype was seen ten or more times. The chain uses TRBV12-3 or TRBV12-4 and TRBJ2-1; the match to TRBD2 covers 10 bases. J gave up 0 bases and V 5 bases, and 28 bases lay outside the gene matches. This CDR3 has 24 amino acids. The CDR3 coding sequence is TGTGCCAGCAGTCTTGGCCCAGAGGACAGGTGGGACCCGGGACTAGCGAACTCCTACAATGAGCAGTTCTTC. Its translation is CASSLGPEDRWDPGLANSYNEQFF.